This TCR beta chain was retrieved from a study of T cell clones after liver transplantation. Study observations and caveats: Post-transplant, graft-donor-reactive CD4 TCRbeta sequences in blood dropped significantly in most of the 8 subjects.

This clone was observed a single time. The antigen is undetermined. The method was immunoSEQ multiplex PCR; TCRdb's version includes in-frame clones alone and lacks a portion of them. The sample yields fewer than 85,000 clones, approximately 82% seen once. This CDR3 comprises 18 residues. Per germline, CDR1 LNHDA and CDR2 SQIVND (reference sequence). With 3 bases clipped from V and 4 bases from J, the junction kept 8 bases outside the gene matches. This chain connects TRBV19 to TRBJ2-2; TRBD2 agrees at 13 bases. The source material was CD4+ T cells from blood, sampled at the 22-month timepoint. The sequence was obtained from a human patient who received a liver transplant. Some T cells may originate from the graft donor. CDR3: CASSMRRLAGGSTGELFF. CDR3 DNA sequence: TGTGCCAGTAGTATGCGTCGACTAGCGGGAGGAAGCACCGGGGAGCTGTTTTTT. Complete variable domain (other parts from reference TRBV19 and TRBJ2-2): DGGITQSPKYLFRKEGQNVTLSCEQNLNHDAMYWYRQDPGQGLRLIYYSQIVNDFQKGDIAEGYSVSREKKESFPLTVTSAQKNPTAFYLCASSMRRLAGGSTGELFFGEGSRLTVL.